Reported below is one T cell receptor beta chain. The data derive from a study of T cells in Graves' hyperthyroidism and ophthalmopathy. TCR beta CDR3 sequences were amplified from RNA transcripts. During a first-round RT-PCR of the TCR CDR3, the HTBI primer set was used. TCRdb called the multiplex PCR reads again in MiXCR, with one record for every CDR3 protein. Among more than 500,000 distinct CDR3 sequences, 11% to 15% were seen once, and the ten largest hold around 14%. The CDR3 runs 14 residues. After removal of 6 bases from V and 7 bases from J, the junction contained 8 bases not matched to a gene. Germline CDR1 reads LNHDA; CDR2 reads SQIVND (reference sequence).

The sample taken for sequencing was blood. The genes are TRBV19 and TRBJ1-4; 7 nucleotides agree with TRBD1. This TCR derives from a middle-aged woman with Graves' hyperthyroidism. CDR3 residues: CASRPRQGIEKLFF. The CDR3 coding sequence is TGTGCCAGTAGACCCCGACAGGGAATTGAAAAACTGTTTTTT.